Given below is one TCR beta chain in context. Its antigen is unknown. These data belong to a study of T cell repertoires in cytomegalovirus infection. Across the study: HLA-B-restricted CMV epitopes that are well studied, plus recently identified HLA-C-restricted ones, were used by the study.

TCRdb reprocessed the reads with MiXCR, giving one entry per CDR3 protein. Of 550,000 to 700,000 distinct CDR3 sequences listed, 35% to 50% are singletons. V shed 2 bases, J shed 8 bases, and the junction held 10 bases outside the gene matches. Germline V gives CDR1 SGHKS, CDR2 YYEKEE (reference sequence). There are 16 residues in the CDR3. Broader study findings: Adding up the frequency of public TCR beta families identified people who carried CMV plus the relevant HLA.

The sample consisted of cultured PBMCs, taken from culture after CMV antigen stimulation. The gene calls are TRBV5-5 and TRBJ2-1; 10 bases are a match to TRBD2. This sequence was found in a human donor in good health (CMV status not recorded). Some clones in this sample may be carry-over from other donors' samples. The CDR3 region is CASSFLVLAGEDEQFF. The CDR3 coding sequence is TGTGCCAGCAGCTTCTTGGTCCTAGCGGGGGAGGATGAGCAGTTCTTC.